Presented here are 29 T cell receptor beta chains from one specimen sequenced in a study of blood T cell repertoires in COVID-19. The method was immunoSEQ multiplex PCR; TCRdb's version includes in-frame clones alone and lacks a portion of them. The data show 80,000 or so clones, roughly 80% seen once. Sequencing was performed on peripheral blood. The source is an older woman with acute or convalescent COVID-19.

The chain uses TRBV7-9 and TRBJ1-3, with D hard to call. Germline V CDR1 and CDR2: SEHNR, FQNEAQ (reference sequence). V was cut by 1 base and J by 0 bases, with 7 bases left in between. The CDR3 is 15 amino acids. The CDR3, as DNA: TGTGCCAGCAGCTTAGGCAGTCACTCTGGAAACACCATATATTTT. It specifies CASSLGSHSGNTIYF.

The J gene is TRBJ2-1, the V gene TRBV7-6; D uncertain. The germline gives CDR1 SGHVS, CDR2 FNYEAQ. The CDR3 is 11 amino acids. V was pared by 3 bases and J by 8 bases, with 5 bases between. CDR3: CASSFADEQFF. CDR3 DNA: TGTGCCAGCAGCTTTGCGGATGAGCAGTTCTTC. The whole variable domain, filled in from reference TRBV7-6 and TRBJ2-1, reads GAGVSQSPRYKVTKRGQDVALRCDPISGHVSLYWYRQALGQGPEFLTYFNYEAQQDKSGLPNDRFSAERPEGSISTLTIQRTEQRDSAMYRCASSFADEQFFGPGTRLTVL.

The CDR3: CASSPGTRYKNEQFF. The CDR3, as DNA: TGTGCCAGCAGCCCCGGGACTAGATATAAGAATGAGCAGTTCTTC. This chain joins TRBV5-4 and TRBJ2-1, with 8 bases matching TRBD2. V dropped 4 bases and J dropped 7; count of bases not matched to a gene: 10. The CDR3 is 15 amino acids. Per the germline V gene, CDR1 is SGHNT and CDR2 is YYREEE (reference sequence). The full variable domain, completed using reference TRBV5-4 and TRBJ2-1, is ETGVTQSPTHLIKTRGQQVTLRCSSQSGHNTVSWYQQALGQGPQFIFQYYREEENGRGNFPPRFSGLQFPNYSSELNVNALELDDSALYLCASSPGTRYKNEQFFGPGTRLTVL.

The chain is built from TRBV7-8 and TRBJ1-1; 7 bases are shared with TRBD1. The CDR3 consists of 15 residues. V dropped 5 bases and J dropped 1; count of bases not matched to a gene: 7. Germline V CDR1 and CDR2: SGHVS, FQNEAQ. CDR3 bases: TGTGCCAGCAGCCTAGGGGGCAGCCCGAACACTGAAGCTTTCTTT. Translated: CASSLGGSPNTEAFF.

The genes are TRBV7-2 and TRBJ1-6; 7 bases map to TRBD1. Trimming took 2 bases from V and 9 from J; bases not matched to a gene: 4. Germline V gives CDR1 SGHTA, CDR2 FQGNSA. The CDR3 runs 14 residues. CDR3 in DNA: TGTGCCAGCAGCTTACAGGGGGACGGTTCACCCCTCCACTTT. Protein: CASSLQGDGSPLHF.

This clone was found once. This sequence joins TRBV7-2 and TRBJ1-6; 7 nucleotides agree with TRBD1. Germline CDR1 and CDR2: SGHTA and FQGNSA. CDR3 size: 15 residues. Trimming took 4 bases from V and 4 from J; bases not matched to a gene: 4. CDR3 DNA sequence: TGTGCCAGCAGCTGGTCAGGGGGTTATAATTCACCCCTCCACTTT. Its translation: CASSWSGGYNSPLHF.

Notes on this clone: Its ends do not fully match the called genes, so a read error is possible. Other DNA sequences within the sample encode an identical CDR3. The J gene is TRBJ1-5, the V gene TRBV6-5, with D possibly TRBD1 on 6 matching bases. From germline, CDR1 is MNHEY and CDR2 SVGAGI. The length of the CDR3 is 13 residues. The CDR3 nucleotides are TGTGCCATCGTCGTTACAGGGAACCAGCCCCAACATTTT. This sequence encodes CAIVVTGNQPQHF.

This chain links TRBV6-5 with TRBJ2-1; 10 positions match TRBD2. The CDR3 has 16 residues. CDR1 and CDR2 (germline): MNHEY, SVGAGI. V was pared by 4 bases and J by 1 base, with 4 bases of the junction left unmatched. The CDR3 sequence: CASSSSSGGSYNEQFF. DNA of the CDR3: TGTGCCAGCAGTTCCAGTAGCGGGGGGTCCTACAATGAGCAGTTCTTC.

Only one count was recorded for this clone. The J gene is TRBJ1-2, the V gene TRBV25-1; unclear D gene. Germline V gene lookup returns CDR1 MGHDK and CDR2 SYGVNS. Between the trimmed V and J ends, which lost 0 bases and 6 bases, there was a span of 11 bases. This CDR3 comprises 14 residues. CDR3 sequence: CASSEYGGSHGYTF. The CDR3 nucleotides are TGTGCCAGCAGTGAATATGGAGGGTCGCATGGCTACACCTTC.

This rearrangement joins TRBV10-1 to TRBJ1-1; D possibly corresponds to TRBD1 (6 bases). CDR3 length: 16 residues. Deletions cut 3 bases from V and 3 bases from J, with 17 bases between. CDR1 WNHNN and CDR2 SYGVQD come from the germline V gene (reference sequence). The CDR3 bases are TGCGCCAGCAGTGAAGGTCGCGGCCCAGGGGACACTGAAGCTTTCTTT. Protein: CASSEGRGPGDTEAFF.

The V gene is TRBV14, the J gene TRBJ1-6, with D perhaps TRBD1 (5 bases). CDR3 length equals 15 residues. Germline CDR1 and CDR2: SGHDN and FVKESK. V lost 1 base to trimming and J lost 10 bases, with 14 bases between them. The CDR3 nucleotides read TGTGCCAGCAGCCAAGGGCGGCAGGGTAACTCACCCCTCCACTTT. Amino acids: CASSQGRQGNSPLHF.

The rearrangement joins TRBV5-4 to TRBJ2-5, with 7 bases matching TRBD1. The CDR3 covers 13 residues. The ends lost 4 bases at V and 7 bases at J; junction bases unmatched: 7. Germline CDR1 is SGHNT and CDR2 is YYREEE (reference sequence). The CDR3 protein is CASSGDSQGTQYF. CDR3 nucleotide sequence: TGTGCCAGCAGCGGGGACAGCCAGGGGACCCAGTACTTC.

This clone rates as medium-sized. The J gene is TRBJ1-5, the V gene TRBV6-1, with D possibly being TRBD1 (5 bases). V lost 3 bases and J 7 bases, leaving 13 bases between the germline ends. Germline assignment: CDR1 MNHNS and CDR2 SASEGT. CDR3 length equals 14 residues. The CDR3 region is CASSDAGSEQPQHF. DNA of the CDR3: TGTGCCAGCAGTGACGCAGGGTCGGAACAGCCCCAGCATTTT.

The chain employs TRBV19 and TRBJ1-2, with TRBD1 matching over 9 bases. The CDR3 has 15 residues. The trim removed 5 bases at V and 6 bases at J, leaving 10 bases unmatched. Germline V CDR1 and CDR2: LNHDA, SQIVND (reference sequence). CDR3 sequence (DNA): TGTGCCAGTAGTCCTCTATTACAGGGGGCCAATGGCTACACCTTC. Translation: CASSPLLQGANGYTF.

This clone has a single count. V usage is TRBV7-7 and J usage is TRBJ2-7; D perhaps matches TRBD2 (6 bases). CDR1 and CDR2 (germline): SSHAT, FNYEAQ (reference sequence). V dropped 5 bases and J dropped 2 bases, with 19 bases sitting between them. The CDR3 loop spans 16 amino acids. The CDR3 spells CASSPTPGLGTYEQYF. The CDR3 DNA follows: TGTGCCAGCAGCCCTACACCGGGACTGGGGACCTACGAGCAGTACTTC.

CDR3 coding DNA: TGTGCCACCAGTGTTACAGGGTTGGTTCAGTACTTC. This sequence encodes CATSVTGLVQYF. The V gene is TRBV24-1, the J gene TRBJ2-4, with a weak D call TRBD1 (6 bases). Trimming removed 5 bases from V and 11 bases from J, with 12 bases in between. CDR1 and CDR2 (germline): KGHDR, SFDVKD. This CDR3 spans 12 amino acids.

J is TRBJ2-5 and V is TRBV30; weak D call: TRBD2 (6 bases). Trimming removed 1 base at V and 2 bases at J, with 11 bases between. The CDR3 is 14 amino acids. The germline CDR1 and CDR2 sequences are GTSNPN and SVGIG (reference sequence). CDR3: CAWSGTGGQETQYF. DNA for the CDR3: TGTGCCTGGAGTGGAACCGGGGGTCAAGAGACCCAGTACTTC.

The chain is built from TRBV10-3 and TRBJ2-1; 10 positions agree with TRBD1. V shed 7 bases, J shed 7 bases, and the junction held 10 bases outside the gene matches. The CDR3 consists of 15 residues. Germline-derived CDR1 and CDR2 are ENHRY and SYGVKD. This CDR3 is CAINRDRGPQNEQFF. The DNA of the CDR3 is TGTGCCATCAACCGGGACAGGGGTCCCCAGAATGAGCAGTTCTTC.

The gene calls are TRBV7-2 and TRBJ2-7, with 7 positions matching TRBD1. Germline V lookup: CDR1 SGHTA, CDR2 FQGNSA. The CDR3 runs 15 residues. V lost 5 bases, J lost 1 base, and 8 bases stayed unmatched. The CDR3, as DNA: TGTGCCAGCAGCCGGGACAGCTTCCTTTCCTACGAGCAGTACTTC. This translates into CASSRDSFLSYEQYF.

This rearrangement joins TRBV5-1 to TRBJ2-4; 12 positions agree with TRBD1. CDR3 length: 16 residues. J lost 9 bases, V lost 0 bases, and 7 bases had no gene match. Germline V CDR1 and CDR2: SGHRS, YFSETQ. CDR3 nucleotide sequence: TGCGCCAGCAGCTTGGAAGGGGACAGGGGGCGAGGCATTCAGTACTTC. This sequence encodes CASSLEGDRGRGIQYF.

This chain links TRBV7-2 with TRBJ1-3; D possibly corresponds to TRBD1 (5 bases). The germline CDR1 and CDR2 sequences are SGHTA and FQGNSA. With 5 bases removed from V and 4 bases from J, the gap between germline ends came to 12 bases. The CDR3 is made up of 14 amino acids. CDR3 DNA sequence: TGTGCCAGCAGCCGGGGGGGGACCGGAAACACCATATATTTT. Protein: CASSRGGTGNTIYF.

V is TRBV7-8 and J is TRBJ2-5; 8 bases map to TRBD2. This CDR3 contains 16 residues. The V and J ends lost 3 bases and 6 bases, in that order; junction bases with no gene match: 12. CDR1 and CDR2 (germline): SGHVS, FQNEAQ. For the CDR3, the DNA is TGTGCCAGCAGCTTCATACGTGGGACTAGAAATAAGACCCAGTACTTC. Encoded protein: CASSFIRGTRNKTQYF. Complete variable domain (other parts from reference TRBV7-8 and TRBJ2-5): GAGVSQSPRYKVAKRGQDVALRCDPISGHVSLFWYQQALGQGPEFLTYFQNEAQLDKSGLPSDRFFAERPEGSVSTLKIQRTQQEDSAVYLCASSFIRGTRNKTQYFGPGTRLLVL.

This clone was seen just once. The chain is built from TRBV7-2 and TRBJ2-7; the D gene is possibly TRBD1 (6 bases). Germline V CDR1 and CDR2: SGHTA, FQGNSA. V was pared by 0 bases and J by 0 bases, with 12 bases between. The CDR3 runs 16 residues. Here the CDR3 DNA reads TGTGCCAGCAGCTTAGCGTCCCAGGGGACCTCCTACGAGCAGTACTTC. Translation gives CASSLASQGTSYEQYF.

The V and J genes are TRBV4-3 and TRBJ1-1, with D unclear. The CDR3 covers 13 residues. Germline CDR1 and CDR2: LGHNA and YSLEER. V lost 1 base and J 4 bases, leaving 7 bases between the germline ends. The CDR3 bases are TGCGCCAGCAGCCAAGTGCGATTCACTGAAGCTTTCTTT. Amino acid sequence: CASSQVRFTEAFF.

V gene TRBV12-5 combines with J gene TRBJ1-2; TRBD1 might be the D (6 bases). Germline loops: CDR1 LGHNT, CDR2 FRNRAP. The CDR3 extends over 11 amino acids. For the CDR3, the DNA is TGTGCGAGAGCGGGGGCCTATGGCTACACCTTC. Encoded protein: CARAGAYGYTF.

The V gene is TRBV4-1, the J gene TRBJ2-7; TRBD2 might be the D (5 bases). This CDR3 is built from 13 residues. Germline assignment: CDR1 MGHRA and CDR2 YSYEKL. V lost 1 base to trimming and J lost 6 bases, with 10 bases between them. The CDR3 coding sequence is TGCGCCAGCAGCCAAGTAACGGGGTTCGAGCAGTACGTC. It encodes CASSQVTGFEQYV.

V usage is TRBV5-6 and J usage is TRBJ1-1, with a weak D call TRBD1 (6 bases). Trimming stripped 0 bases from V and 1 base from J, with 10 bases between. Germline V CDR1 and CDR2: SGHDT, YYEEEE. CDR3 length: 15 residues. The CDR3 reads CASSLVGARNTEAFF. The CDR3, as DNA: TGTGCCAGCAGCTTGGTGGGGGCACGGAACACTGAAGCTTTCTTT. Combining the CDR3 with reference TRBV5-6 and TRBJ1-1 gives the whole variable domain DAGVTQSPTHLIKTRGQQVTLRCSPKSGHDTVSWYQQALGQGPQFIFQYYEEEERQRGNFPDRFSGHQFPNYSSELNVNALLLGDSALYLCASSLVGARNTEAFFGQGTRLTVV.

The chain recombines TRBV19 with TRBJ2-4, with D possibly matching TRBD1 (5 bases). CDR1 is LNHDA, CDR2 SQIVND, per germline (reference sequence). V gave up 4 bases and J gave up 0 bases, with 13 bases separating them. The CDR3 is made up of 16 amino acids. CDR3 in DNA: TGTGCCAGTAGTAAGACAGAAATTATAGCCAAAAACATTCAGTACTTC. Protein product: CASSKTEIIAKNIQYF.

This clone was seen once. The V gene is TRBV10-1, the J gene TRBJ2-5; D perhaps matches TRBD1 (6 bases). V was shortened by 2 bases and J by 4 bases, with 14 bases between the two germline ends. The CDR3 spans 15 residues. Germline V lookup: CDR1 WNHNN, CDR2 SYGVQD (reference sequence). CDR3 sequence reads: CASSERGSQGETQYF. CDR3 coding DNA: TGCGCCAGCAGTGAGAGGGGGTCGCAGGGAGAGACCCAGTACTTC.